The clone carrying this TCR beta chain was seen just once. Source study methods: Estimated nucleated cell counts came from reference gene primer amplification. Using immunoSEQ multiplex PCR, the repertoire was profiled, and TCRdb retains in-frame clones only, with some absent. The V and J calls and clone size were taken over from that table, and D and trimming were inferred from the DNA. Of over 150,000 clones listed, around 94% are singletons. This sample was taken from a study of blood T cell repertoires in COVID-19. About the research overall: Acute and convalescent COVID-19 samples came from the United States, Italy and Spain.

The V and J ends lost 0 bases and 2 bases respectively, with 14 bases between them. This CDR3 comprises 16 residues. CDR1 and CDR2 from the germline V gene are MNHNY and SVGAGI (reference sequence). V usage is TRBV6-6 and J usage is TRBJ2-7, with a weak D call TRBD2 (6 bases). The TCR originated in a man aged 25-45 years with COVID-19, enrolled during active disease. What was sequenced was peripheral blood. CDR3 nucleotide sequence: TGTGCCAGCAGTTACTCGATGGCGGGGATGGCCTACGAGCAGTACTTC. It specifies CASSYSMAGMAYEQYF.